This T cell receptor beta chain originates from a study of spatial heterogeneity in lung cancer. On the study more broadly: Consistently, beta-chain sequences turned up in larger numbers than alpha-chain sequences did.

Study results and limitations: The study found that expanded intratumoral alpha and beta TCR counts tracked tumor mutation counts.

This clonotype was detected many times. Its target is unknown. The library was designed around alpha chains, so this beta chain is a stray read whose abundance carries little weight. In germline, CDR1 is SEHNR, CDR2 FQNEAQ (reference sequence). The CDR3 covers 13 residues. V was cut by 5 bases and J by 5 bases, with 13 bases left in between. TCR cDNA molecules each had a unique molecular identifier. TCRdb analysed the 5' RACE reads with MiXCR anew, one entry per CDR3 protein. The sample lists more than 15,000 distinct CDR3 sequences, 5% to 8% occurring once. Time point of the sample: sample taken at primary tumor resection.

The sequenced sample was lung tumor tissue, obtained at surgery. V is TRBV7-9 and J is TRBJ2-7; D is ambiguous. This sequence was found in a male donor with early-stage non-small cell lung cancer. The DNA for the CDR3 is TGTGCCAGCAGCCGGACGTCGCCCAACGAGCAGTACTTC. Translating it yields CASSRTSPNEQYF.